This T cell receptor beta chain is from a study of blood T cell repertoires in COVID-19. The wider study: COVID-19 samples from acute and convalescent phases originated in the United States, Italy and Spain. T cells, B-cell-depleted T cells, or PBMCs supplied cDNA or gDNA.

Measured with immunoSEQ multiplex PCR; TCRdb has only the in-frame clones, and not every one. The repertoire includes approximately 97,000 clones, around nine tenths of them detected once, and approximately 2% sits in the top ten. This clone was counted once. The source is a woman aged 50 to 65 with COVID-19, enrolled during active disease. Input material: peripheral blood.

The CDR3 coding sequence is TGCGCCAGCAGTGAGGGGACAGGGGGCTGGACTGAAGCTTTCTTT. It codes for CASSEGTGGWTEAFF. This chain joins TRBV10-1 and TRBJ1-1, with TRBD1 matching over 12 bases. Trimming took 2 bases from V and 5 from J; bases not matched to a gene: 3. The CDR3 has 15 amino acids. The germline gives CDR1 WNHNN, CDR2 SYGVQD (reference sequence).